The subject of this entry is one T cell receptor beta chain. Trimming took 2 bases from V and 5 from J; bases not matched to a gene: 8. The CDR3 runs to 16 residues. Germline CDR1 GTSNPN, CDR2 SVGIG (reference sequence). Libraries were prepared by immunoSEQ multiplex PCR; TCRdb keeps only in-frame clonotypes and omits some of them. The sample has around 35,000 clones, approximately 91% seen once. This sample was included in a study of blood T cell repertoires in COVID-19. The chain links TRBV30 to TRBJ2-3, with 12 bases matching TRBD2. Sequencing was done on a sample of peripheral blood. The TCR was taken from a human donor in a cohort sampled during active COVID-19. The CDR3 coding sequence is TGTGCCTGGAGTCCCGGGACTAGCGGGTTTAAAGATACGCAGTATTTT. It yields the protein CAWSPGTSGFKDTQYF. Complete variable domain (other parts from reference TRBV30 and TRBJ2-3): SQTIHQWPATLVQPVGSPLSLECTVEGTSNPNLYWYRQAAGRGLQLLFYSVGIGQISSEVPQNLSASRPQDRQFILSSKKLLLSDSGFYLCAWSPGTSGFKDTQYFGPGTRLTVL.